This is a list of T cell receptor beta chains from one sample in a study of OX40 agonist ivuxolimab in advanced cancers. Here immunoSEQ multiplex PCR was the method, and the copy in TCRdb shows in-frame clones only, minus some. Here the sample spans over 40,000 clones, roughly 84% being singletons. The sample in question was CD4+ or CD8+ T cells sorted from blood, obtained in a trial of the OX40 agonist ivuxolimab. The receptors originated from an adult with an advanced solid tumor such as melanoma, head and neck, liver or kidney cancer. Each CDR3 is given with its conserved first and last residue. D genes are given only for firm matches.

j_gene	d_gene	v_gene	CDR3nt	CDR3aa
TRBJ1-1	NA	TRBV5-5	TGTGCCAGCAGCTTGTCGACAGGAGCTGAAGCTTTCTTT	CASSLSTGAEAFF
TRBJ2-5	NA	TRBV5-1	TGCGCCAGCAGTCCGGGGGCGGCTAGCGGAGCCAAAGAGACCCAGTACTTC	CASSPGAASGAKETQYF
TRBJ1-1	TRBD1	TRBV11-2	TGTGCCAGCAGCTTCTACAGGGGTATGAACACTGAAGCTTTCTTT	CASSFYRGMNTEAFF
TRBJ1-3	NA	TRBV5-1	TGCGCCAGCAGCTTGGTTGGTCACTCTGGAAACACCATATATTTT	CASSLVGHSGNTIYF
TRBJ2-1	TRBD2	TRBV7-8	TGTGCCAGCAGCTTAGGGTCGGGACTAGTTGGAGATGAGCAGTTCTTC	CASSLGSGLVGDEQFF
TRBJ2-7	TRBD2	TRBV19	TGTGCCAGTAGTATGGGACTAGGCCCCTACGAGCAGTACTTC	CASSMGLGPYEQYF
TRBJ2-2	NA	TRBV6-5	TGTGCCAGCAGTCCCCGCAGGGAACGGACCGGGGAGCTGTTTTTT	CASSPRRERTGELFF
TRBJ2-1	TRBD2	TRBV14	TGTGCCAGCAGCCCAAGACTAGCGGCTTACAATGAGCAGTTCTTC	CASSPRLAAYNEQFF
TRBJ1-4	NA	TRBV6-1	TGTGCCAGCAGCGAAATATCTAGGGGCTCTAATGAAAAACTGTTTTTT	CASSEISRGSNEKLFF
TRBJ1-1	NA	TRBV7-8	TGTGCCAGCAGCCTTAGACAGGTTCGGACTGAAGCTTTCTTT	CASSLRQVRTEAFF
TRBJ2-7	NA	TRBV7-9	TGTGCCAGCAGCTTAGGTGGTAGCGGCTACGAGCAGTACTTC	CASSLGGSGYEQYF
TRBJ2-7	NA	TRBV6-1	TGTGCCAGCAGGAGGGGTGAGCAGTACTTC	CASRRGEQYF
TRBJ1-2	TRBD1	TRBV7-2	TGTGCCAGCAGCTTAGTTGTCGGGACAGGGATCTATGGCTACACCTTC	CASSLVVGTGIYGYTF
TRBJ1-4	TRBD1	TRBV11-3	TGTGCCAGCAGCTTAGAGGGGACAGGGGGTGAAAAACTGTTTTTT	CASSLEGTGGEKLFF
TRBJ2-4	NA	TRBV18	TGTGCCAGCTCTCTAGCCGTGGGGTTGTCCAAAAACATTCAGTACTTC	CASSLAVGLSKNIQYF
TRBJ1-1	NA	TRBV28	TGTGCCAGCAGTTTAGTGCAGGGCACTGAAGCTTTCTTT	CASSLVQGTEAFF
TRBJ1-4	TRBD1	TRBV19	TGTGCCAGTAGTAGGGACAGGGGTACTAATGAAAAACTGTTTTTT	CASSRDRGTNEKLFF